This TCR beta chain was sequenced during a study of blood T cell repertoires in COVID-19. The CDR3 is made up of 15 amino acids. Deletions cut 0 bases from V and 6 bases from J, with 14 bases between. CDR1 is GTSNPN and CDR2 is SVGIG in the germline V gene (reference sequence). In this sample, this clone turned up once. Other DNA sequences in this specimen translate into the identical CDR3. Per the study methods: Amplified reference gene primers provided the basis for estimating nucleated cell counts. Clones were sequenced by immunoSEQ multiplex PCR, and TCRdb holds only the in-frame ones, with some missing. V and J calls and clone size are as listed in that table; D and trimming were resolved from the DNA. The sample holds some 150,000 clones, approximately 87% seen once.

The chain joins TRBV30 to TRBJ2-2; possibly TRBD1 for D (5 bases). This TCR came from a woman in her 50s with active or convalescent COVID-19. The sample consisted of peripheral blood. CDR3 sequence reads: CAWSVPGRGAGELFF. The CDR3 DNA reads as TGTGCCTGGAGTGTACCCGGAAGGGGCGCCGGGGAGCTGTTTTTT.